The 32 T cell receptor beta chains below were found in one sample sequenced in a study of blood T cells in healthy people across ages. It was with a sample-barcoded 5' primer and a J-beta primer mix that a second PCR of roughly 7 to 12 cycles was run. TCRdb passed the 5' RACE reads through MiXCR, listing each CDR3 protein once. This sample yields 910,000 or so distinct CDR3 sequences, of which 51% are seen a single time; 20% to 25% belongs to the top ten. Sequenced material: blood. The receptors shown here come from a woman in her sixties or seventies in good health.

The table lists this clonotype with a few counts. The V and J genes are TRBV28 and TRBJ2-6; D may be TRBD1 or TRBD2 (5 bases each). Between the trimmed V and J ends, which lost 3 bases and 2 bases, there was a span of 8 bases. This CDR3 contains 15 residues. CDR1 MDHEN and CDR2 SYDVKM come from the germline V gene. CDR3 nucleotides: TGTGCCAGCAGTTTTTGGGGGACTGGGGCCAACGTCCTGACTTTC. Translated: CASSFWGTGANVLTF.

V gene TRBV6-6 combines with J gene TRBJ2-3; D unresolved. The germline gives CDR1 MNHNY, CDR2 SVGAGI (reference sequence). Trimming stripped 8 bases from V and 4 bases from J, with 7 bases between. The CDR3 has 11 residues. DNA of the CDR3: TGTGCCAGCGCCAATCCAGATACGCAGTATTTT. It codes for CASANPDTQYF.

The CDR3 protein is CASSSDYRVDTQYF. The DNA of the CDR3 is TGTGCCAGCAGCTCCGACTATAGGGTGGATACGCAGTATTTT. This chain joins TRBV11-2 and TRBJ2-3; possibly TRBD2 for D (5 bases). The CDR3 covers 14 residues. CDR1 and CDR2 (germline): SGHAT, FQNNGV. Trimming removed 4 bases at V and 6 bases at J, with 14 bases between.

The rearrangement joins TRBV11-2 to TRBJ1-2, with 12 bases lining up with TRBD1. This CDR3 has 20 amino acids. Unmatched junction bases numbered 18, after V lost 4 bases and J lost 3 bases. The germline CDR1 and CDR2 sequences are SGHAT and FQNNGV. The CDR3 bases are TGTGCCAGCAGCTCAATAAAGGGCCGGGACAGGGGGCGGTGGGACTATGGCTACACCTTC. Its protein is CASSSIKGRDRGRWDYGYTF.

The V gene is TRBV20-1, the J gene TRBJ2-7; D unresolved. The J call may be mistaken, given a closer DNA end match to TRBJ2-5. Germline V CDR1 and CDR2: DFQATT, SNEGSKA (reference sequence). The CDR3 contains 13 residues. CDR3 region: CSATLTSEETQYF. CDR3 sequence (DNA): TGCAGTGCTACCCTGACTTCGGAGGAGACCCAGTACTTC.

The chain has TRBV7-9 and TRBJ1-5; D ambiguous. Germline V lookup: CDR1 SEHNR, CDR2 FQNEAQ (reference sequence). V lost 5 bases and J lost 5, with 7 bases in between. The CDR3 sequence is 12 residues long. The CDR3 protein is CASSTQDQPQHF. DNA for the CDR3: TGTGCCAGCAGCACTCAGGATCAGCCCCAGCATTTT.

The rearrangement links TRBV18 to TRBJ2-1, with 13 positions matching TRBD2. Germline-derived CDR1 and CDR2 are KGHSH and LQKENI. Trimming took 5 bases from V and 4 from J; bases not matched to a gene: 11. The CDR3 loop spans 18 amino acids. The CDR3 reads CASSSIVGLAGSYNEQFF. Here the CDR3 DNA reads TGTGCCAGCTCATCAATCGTGGGACTAGCGGGGTCTTACAATGAGCAGTTCTTC.

This clonotype was found a few times. The CDR3 DNA follows: TGTGCCAGCAGTTTATCCCAGGACTTCGATACGCAGTATTTT. This sequence encodes CASSLSQDFDTQYF. The V gene is TRBV27, the J gene TRBJ2-3; maybe TRBD2 (5 bases). The CDR3 length is 14 residues. Germline-derived CDR1 and CDR2 are MNHEY and SMNVEV (reference sequence). The V and J ends lost 0 bases and 6 bases respectively, with 10 bases between them.

The chain links TRBV4-1 to TRBJ2-4; 12 nucleotides align to TRBD2. The length of the CDR3 is 20 residues. In germline, CDR1 is MGHRA, CDR2 YSYEKL. V shed 5 bases, J shed 0 bases, and the junction held 14 bases outside the gene matches. This chain's CDR3 is CASSEELTSGSKIAKNIQYF. The CDR3 coding sequence is TGCGCCAGCAGCGAGGAATTGACTAGCGGGAGTAAGATAGCCAAAAACATTCAGTACTTC.

The chain links TRBV7-2 to TRBJ2-1; D is uncertain. This CDR3 region has 13 residues. V shed 5 bases and J shed 12 bases, with 17 bases lying between them. Germline CDR1 is SGHTA and CDR2 is FQGNSA. CDR3 sequence: CASSPTQNLRQFF. The CDR3, as DNA: TGTGCCAGCAGCCCGACTCAAAATCTGCGGCAGTTCTTC.

V and J are TRBV7-3 and TRBJ2-4, with 7 bases identical to TRBD2. The J call may not be correct, given that the DNA end is closer to TRBJ2-7. In germline, CDR1 is SGHTA, CDR2 FQGTGA. The CDR3 runs 15 residues. CDR3 DNA sequence: TGTGCCAGCAGCCTGAGAGCGGGGAAAACCTACGAGCAGTACTTC. Amino acids: CASSLRAGKTYEQYF.

This chain links TRBV29-1 with TRBJ2-1; the D gene is possibly TRBD1 (6 bases). The CDR3 totals 10 residues. Per germline, CDR1 SQVTM and CDR2 ANQGSEA. V was trimmed by 7 bases and J by 10 bases, leaving 11 bases between them. CDR3 nucleotide sequence: TGCAGCGCCAGCGACAGGGAGCAGTTCTTC. Translated, it gives CSASDREQFF.

The rearrangement uses TRBV6-1 and TRBJ1-4; perhaps TRBD1 as D (6 bases). V was trimmed by 5 bases and J by 13 bases, leaving 20 bases between them. The germline CDR1 and CDR2 sequences are MNHNS and SASEGT. This CDR3 has 14 residues. The CDR3 sequence: CASSLQGSGRGLFF. The CDR3 DNA sequence: TGTGCCAGCAGTCTACAGGGTTCTGGACGGGGACTGTTTTTT.

J is TRBJ1-1 and V is TRBV29-1, with D possibly TRBD1 on 5 matching bases. The CDR3 covers 12 residues. Germline lookup yields CDR1 SQVTM and CDR2 ANQGSEA. Trimming took 3 bases from V and 7 from J, leaving 12 bases between them. The DNA for the CDR3 is TGCAGCGTTGATTGGGGGGGAGATGAAGCTTTCTTT. Protein: CSVDWGGDEAFF.

The genes are TRBV6-2 or TRBV6-3 and TRBJ2-7; tentatively, D is TRBD2 (6 bases). The CDR3 spans 13 residues. V was pared by 5 bases and J by 4 bases, with 12 bases between. Germline CDR1 is MNHEY and CDR2 is SVGEGT. This CDR3 is CASSTPDYYEQYF. The CDR3 region has the DNA TGTGCCAGCAGTACCCCGGACTATTACGAGCAGTACTTC.

The chain recombines TRBV4-1 with TRBJ2-5, with no clear D. The CDR3 sequence is 14 residues long. Per germline, CDR1 MGHRA and CDR2 YSYEKL. Between the trimmed V and J ends, which lost 2 bases and 3 bases, there was a span of 10 bases. CDR3 amino acids: CASSQTRRKETQYF. Written as DNA, the CDR3 is TGCGCCAGCAGCCAAACTCGGCGAAAAGAGACCCAGTACTTC.

This rearrangement joins TRBV7-6 to TRBJ2-5, with 7 bases fitting TRBD2. Germline V gives CDR1 SGHVS, CDR2 FNYEAQ. CDR3 length: 14 amino acids. The junction had 3 bases not matched to a gene; V was cut back by 1 base and J by 4 bases. This CDR3 is CASSLEAGAETQYF. In nucleotides, the CDR3 is TGTGCCAGCAGCTTAGAGGCGGGAGCAGAGACCCAGTACTTC.

The rearrangement joins TRBV7-9 to TRBJ2-1; TRBD2 aligns across 7 bases. V shed 4 bases, J shed 2 bases, and the junction held 11 bases outside the gene matches. The germline CDR1 and CDR2 sequences are SEHNR and FQNEAQ (reference sequence). The CDR3 extends over 17 amino acids. Written as DNA, the CDR3 is TGTGCCAGCAGCTGGTTAGAGGGAGGGCCTCCCTACAATGAGCAGTTCTTC. Protein sequence: CASSWLEGGPPYNEQFF.

This clonotype was seen only a few times. The chain combines TRBV28 with TRBJ1-2; perhaps TRBD1 as D (6 bases). Trimming took off 6 bases at V and 5 bases at J, with 22 bases between the two ends. This CDR3 region has 16 residues. Germline CDR1 reads MDHEN; CDR2 reads SYDVKM. The chain's CDR3 is CASSLPGGRTLYGYTF. For the CDR3, the DNA is TGTGCCAGCAGCTTACCTGGGGGCAGGACTCTTTATGGCTACACCTTC.

This chain joins TRBV28 and TRBJ2-4, with 7 bases lining up with TRBD2. Per the germline V gene, CDR1 is MDHEN and CDR2 is SYDVKM. V shed 6 bases and J 0 bases; nucleotides not matched to a gene: 8. This CDR3 is 16 amino acids long. CDR3 protein: CASSSLLALAKNIQYF. The CDR3 DNA reads TGTGCCAGCAGCTCCCTACTAGCGCTAGCCAAAAACATTCAGTACTTC.

In nucleotides, the CDR3 is TGTGCCAGCAGCTTAAGCTCGGGCGTTGGGTACAATGAGCAGTACTTC. Translated: CASSLSSGVGYNEQYF. The chain joins TRBV7-2 to TRBJ2-1; D gene unclear. The end of the DNA is better explained by TRBJ2-7, so the J call may be wrong. The length of the CDR3 is 16 residues. Germline CDR1 and CDR2: SGHTA and FQGNSA.

The chain joins TRBV27 to TRBJ2-6; no definite D call. This CDR3 is 15 amino acids long. From germline, CDR1 is MNHEY and CDR2 SMNVEV (reference sequence). V lost 5 bases and J 0 bases, leaving 8 bases between the germline ends. The CDR3 bases are TGTGCCAGCAGTACACGGACCTCTGGGGCCAACGTCCTGACTTTC. Encoded protein: CASSTRTSGANVLTF.

The rearrangement joins TRBV7-2 to TRBJ2-5, with TRBD2 as a possible D gene (6 bases). Looked up from germline, CDR1 is SGHTA and CDR2 is FQGNSA. The CDR3 spans 14 residues. With 4 bases removed from V and 2 bases from J, the gap between germline ends came to 11 bases. The CDR3 spells CASSSLGLQETQYF. The DNA of the CDR3 is TGTGCCAGCAGCTCACTAGGACTACAAGAGACCCAGTACTTC.

The chain employs TRBV20-1 and TRBJ2-5, with no clear D. The DNA end is more similar to TRBJ2-7, so the J call may be wrong. This CDR3 has 15 residues. Germline CDR1 and CDR2: DFQATT and SNEGSKA (reference sequence). The CDR3 nucleotides read TGCAGTGCTAGTAATCCCCGGGCAGGAGCCTACGAGCAGTACTTC. It encodes CSASNPRAGAYEQYF.

This clonotype has only one observation. This CDR3 reads CASSPDIHRVGYTF. In DNA, the CDR3 is TGTGCCAGCAGCCCGGACATTCACCGGGTGGGCTACACCTTC. The genes are TRBV7-9 and TRBJ1-2, with D perhaps matching TRBD1 (5 bases). Germline CDR1 is SEHNR and CDR2 is FQNEAQ (reference sequence). The CDR3 has 14 amino acids. V was clipped by 5 bases and J by 8 bases, with 18 bases between them.

The chain joins TRBV20-1 to TRBJ2-1, with 10 bases that match TRBD2. J was trimmed by 10 bases and V by 6 bases; bases with no gene match: 15. The CDR3 is 15 amino acids. Germline values: CDR1 DFQATT, CDR2 SNEGSKA (reference sequence). The CDR3 DNA is TGCAGTGCAACCCTACTAGCGGGAAACTCCTACGAGCAGTTCTTC. This codes for CSATLLAGNSYEQFF.

The V call is TRBV20-1, the J call TRBJ2-4; D is perhaps TRBD1 or TRBD2 (5 bases each). Trimming removed 2 bases at V and 13 bases at J, with 18 bases between. The CDR3 is 13 amino acids. Per the germline V gene, CDR1 is DFQATT and CDR2 is SNEGSKA (reference sequence). As DNA, the CDR3 is TGCAGTGCTAGAAATCAACTCCAGGGAGAGCAGTACTTC. It translates to CSARNQLQGEQYF.

This clonotype was detected only a few times. The chain links TRBV28 to TRBJ2-3, with 7 nucleotides matching TRBD1. CDR3 length: 18 amino acids. V shed 3 bases and J 2 bases; nucleotides not matched to a gene: 14. Germline V gene data show CDR1 as MDHEN and CDR2 as SYDVKM. CDR3 nucleotide sequence: TGTGCCAGCAGTTTTTTTTTGACCGGGACAGATGACACAGATACGCAGTATTTT. Translation gives CASSFFLTGTDDTDTQYF.

The genes are TRBV29-1 and TRBJ2-5; D tentatively fits TRBD1 or TRBD2 (5 bases each). The J call could be wrong; TRBJ2-7 is a better fit for the DNA end. CDR3 length equals 12 residues. Germline V gene data show CDR1 as SQVTM and CDR2 as ANQGSEA. CDR3 loop: CSVVRGAGEQYF. Written as DNA, the CDR3 is TGCAGCGTTGTGAGAGGGGCAGGCGAGCAGTACTTC.

J is TRBJ2-1 and V is TRBV4-3; 7 positions match TRBD2. The CDR3 runs to 16 residues. Germline V lookup: CDR1 LGHNA, CDR2 YSLEER. The junction had 12 bases not matched to a gene; V was cut back by 1 base and J by 9 bases. CDR3 nucleotide sequence: TGCGCCAGCAGCCAAGGGGGGGAGGGCCGTGCTACTGAGCAGTTCTTC. This sequence encodes CASSQGGEGRATEQFF.

This clonotype was detected only once. This chain joins TRBV12-3 or TRBV12-4 and TRBJ2-1, with D perhaps matching TRBD1 (5 bases). The CDR3 has 16 amino acids. V dropped 5 bases and J dropped 2 bases, with 16 bases sitting between them. The CDR3 DNA reads as TGTGCCAGCAGTACCCGGACAAATCCTACCTACAATGAGCAGTTCTTC. It codes for CASSTRTNPTYNEQFF.

This clonotype was seen at least ten times. This sequence joins TRBV4-3 and TRBJ1-2; a weak D match, TRBD1 (5 bases). Germline CDR1 LGHNA, CDR2 YSLEER. Trimming pared 0 bases from V and 8 bases from J, leaving 16 bases between. The CDR3 covers 15 residues. CDR3 sequence reads: CASSQDFQGGSGYTF. The DNA for the CDR3 is TGCGCCAGCAGCCAAGATTTCCAGGGAGGAAGCGGCTACACCTTC.